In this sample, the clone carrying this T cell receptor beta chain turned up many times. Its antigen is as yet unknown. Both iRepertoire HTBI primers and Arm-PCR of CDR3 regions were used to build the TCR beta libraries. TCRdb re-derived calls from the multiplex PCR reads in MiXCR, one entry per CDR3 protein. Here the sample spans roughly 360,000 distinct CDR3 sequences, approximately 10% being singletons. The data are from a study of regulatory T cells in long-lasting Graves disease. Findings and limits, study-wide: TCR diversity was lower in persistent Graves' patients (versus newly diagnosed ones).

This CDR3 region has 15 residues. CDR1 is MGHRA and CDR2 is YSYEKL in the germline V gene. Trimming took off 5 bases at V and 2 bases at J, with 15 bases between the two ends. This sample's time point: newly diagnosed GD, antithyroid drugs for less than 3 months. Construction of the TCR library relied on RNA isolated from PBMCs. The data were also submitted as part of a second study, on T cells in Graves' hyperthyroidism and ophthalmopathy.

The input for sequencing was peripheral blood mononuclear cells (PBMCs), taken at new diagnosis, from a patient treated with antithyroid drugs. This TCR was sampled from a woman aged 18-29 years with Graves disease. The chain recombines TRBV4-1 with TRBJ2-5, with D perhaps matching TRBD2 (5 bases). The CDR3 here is CASSVYEGLQETQYF. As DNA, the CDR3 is TGCGCCAGCAGCGTCTATGAGGGATTACAAGAGACCCAGTACTTC.